The following is a TCR beta chain sequence with its context. V trimming: 5 bases; J trimming: 1 base; junction bases outside the gene matches: 5. CDR1 LGHDT and CDR2 YNNKEL come from the germline V gene (reference sequence). This CDR3 has 14 amino acids. This specimen belongs to a study of blood T cell repertoires in COVID-19. For the study at large: COVID-19 samples, acute and convalescent, were from the United States, Italy and Spain. PBMCs, B-cell-depleted T cells, or T cells provided the cDNA or gDNA that made up the material.

TCRdb keeps only in-frame clones here, not all; method: immunoSEQ multiplex PCR. The sample shows about 140,000 clones, around 80% of them seen only once. Researchers sorted participants into cohorts using their self-reported clinical history. It was within 2 weeks before study entry that exposed participants met a COVID-19 case. The source material was PBMCs or T cells enriched from blood (not recorded which). The origin of this receptor is a woman younger than 35 who had been exposed to COVID-19. The rearrangement joins TRBV3-1 (or the pseudogene TRBV3-2) to TRBJ2-7; 7 bases line up with TRBD1. CDR3 residues: CASSSRDSSYEQYF. Here the CDR3 DNA reads TGTGCCAGCAGCTCTAGGGACAGTTCCTACGAGCAGTACTTC.